The sequence of this T cell receptor beta chain was determined in a study of long-term antiretroviral therapy in people with HIV. The CDR3 sequence is 16 residues long. Germline CDR1 MDHEN, CDR2 SYDVKM. Deletions cut 2 bases from V and 0 bases from J, with 11 bases between. About this clone: The target antigen is unknown.

Study observations and caveats: In HIV, the repertoires covered a tighter span of CDR3 lengths than in controls.

Each participant with HIV received care in the United States. Runs used v3.0 of the immunoSEQ assay and were done at survey level. Repertoires were generated with immunoSEQ multiplex PCR, while TCRdb's copy carries only in-frame clones and drops some. The sample consists of about 23,000 clones, roughly four fifths of them appearing once. This chain links TRBV28 with TRBJ1-5, with D unresolved. The TCR originated in a man younger than 45 with HIV. Material: unsorted PBMCs, obtained 1.5 years after starting antiretroviral therapy. CDR3 region: CASSLAHGSSNQPQHF. In DNA form, the CDR3 reads TGTGCCAGCAGTTTAGCTCACGGGAGTAGCAATCAGCCCCAGCATTTT. Using reference TRBV28 and TRBJ1-5 for the parts outside the CDR3, the full variable domain is DVKVTQSSRYLVKRTGEKVFLECVQDMDHENMFWYRQDPGLGLRLIYFSYDVKMKEKGDIPEGYSVSREKKERFSLILESASTNQTSMYLCASSLAHGSSNQPQHFGDGTRLSIL.